Listed below are T cell receptor beta chains from one sample, sequenced in a study of early stage breast cancer tumors. Measured with immunoSEQ multiplex PCR; TCRdb has only the in-frame clones, and not every one. This repertoire shows just over 50,000 clones, around 80% found once; its top ten account for roughly 3.5%. Sequenced sample: blood. These receptors all stem from a person in their 40s with breast cancer. Each CDR3 is given with its conserved first and last residue. Fields, in order: D gene, V gene, clone size, J gene, CDR3 protein, CDR3 DNA. The D gene is left open where the match is weak. Some rows mark clone size as missing; the rest say once, few, many or name a class of expanded clone.

D gene: TRBD2
V gene: TRBV5-1
clone size: .
J gene: TRBJ2-2
CDR3 protein: CASSSRGGATGELFF
CDR3 DNA: TGCGCCAGCAGCTCCCGGGGGGGAGCGACCGGGGAGCTGTTTTTT

D gene: .
V gene: TRBV6-1
clone size: .
J gene: TRBJ1-5
CDR3 protein: CASSESGRINQPQHF
CDR3 DNA: TGTGCCAGCAGTGAGAGCGGCAGGATCAATCAGCCCCAGCATTTT

D gene: .
V gene: TRBV6-6
clone size: .
J gene: TRBJ2-7
CDR3 protein: CASSSGLKLNEQYF
CDR3 DNA: TGTGCCAGCAGTTCAGGGTTAAAGCTAAACGAGCAGTACTTC

D gene: .
V gene: TRBV11-2
clone size: .
J gene: TRBJ2-1
CDR3 protein: CASSFGHQEFF
CDR3 DNA: TGTGCCAGCAGCTTCGGGCACCAGGAGTTCTTC

D gene: .
V gene: TRBV18
clone size: .
J gene: TRBJ1-4
CDR3 protein: CASSRNTGGEKLFF
CDR3 DNA: TGTGCCAGCTCACGGAACACTGGAGGGGAAAAACTGTTTTTT

D gene: TRBD1
V gene: TRBV2
clone size: .
J gene: TRBJ1-4
CDR3 protein: CAATTGTGDNNEKLFF
CDR3 DNA: TGTGCTGCGACCACCGGGACAGGGGATAATAATGAAAAACTGTTTTTT

D gene: TRBD2
V gene: TRBV4-1
clone size: .
J gene: TRBJ2-3
CDR3 protein: CASSLAGLTDTQYF
CDR3 DNA: TGCGCCAGCAGCCTAGCGGGACTCACAGATACGCAGTATTTT

D gene: .
V gene: TRBV7-2
clone size: .
J gene: TRBJ1-5
CDR3 protein: CASSDRDRNQPQHF
CDR3 DNA: TGTGCCAGCAGCGACCGGGACCGCAATCAGCCCCAGCATTTT

D gene: TRBD1
V gene: TRBV6-6
clone size: .
J gene: TRBJ2-7
CDR3 protein: CASSSASRDRAYEQYF
CDR3 DNA: TGTGCCAGCAGTTCCGCATCTCGGGACAGAGCCTACGAGCAGTACTTC

D gene: .
V gene: TRBV5-1
clone size: .
J gene: TRBJ2-1
CDR3 protein: CASSLGLGTNEQFF
CDR3 DNA: TGCGCCAGCAGCTTGGGACTAGGGACTAATGAGCAGTTCTTC

D gene: .
V gene: TRBV4-1
clone size: .
J gene: TRBJ2-7
CDR3 protein: CASSQELRADSYEQYF
CDR3 DNA: TGCGCCAGCAGCCAAGAGTTACGGGCAGACTCCTACGAGCAGTACTTC

D gene: TRBD1
V gene: TRBV4-1
clone size: once
J gene: TRBJ2-1
CDR3 protein: CASSQEQGNNEQFF
CDR3 DNA: TGCGCCAGCAGCCAAGAACAGGGGAACAATGAGCAGTTCTTC

D gene: .
V gene: TRBV6-5
clone size: .
J gene: TRBJ1-1
CDR3 protein: CASSYFLGGADTEAFF
CDR3 DNA: TGTGCCAGCAGTTACTTTTTGGGGGGCGCAGACACTGAAGCTTTCTTT

D gene: .
V gene: TRBV6-1
clone size: .
J gene: TRBJ1-4
CDR3 protein: CASSRHPATNEKLFF
CDR3 DNA: TGTGCCAGCAGCCGGCACCCAGCAACTAATGAAAAACTGTTTTTT

D gene: .
V gene: TRBV14
clone size: .
J gene: TRBJ2-1
CDR3 protein: CASGAGSYNEQFF
CDR3 DNA: TGTGCCAGCGGGGCGGGGTCCTACAATGAGCAGTTCTTC

D gene: .
V gene: TRBV5-5
clone size: .
J gene: TRBJ2-1
CDR3 protein: CASSLVSSVVDEQFF
CDR3 DNA: TGTGCCAGCAGCTTGGTATCTAGCGTTGTGGATGAGCAGTTCTTC

D gene: TRBD1
V gene: TRBV11-2
clone size: .
J gene: TRBJ1-1
CDR3 protein: CASSPQAGGTAFF
CDR3 DNA: TGTGCCAGCAGCCCCCAGGCAGGGGGAACAGCTTTCTTT

D gene: .
V gene: TRBV4-1
clone size: .
J gene: TRBJ2-7
CDR3 protein: CASSQARAGGYYEQYF
CDR3 DNA: TGCGCCAGCAGCCAAGCTCGGGCAGGGGGGTACTACGAGCAGTACTTC

D gene: TRBD2
V gene: TRBV5-1
clone size: .
J gene: TRBJ2-5
CDR3 protein: CASSLGLAGRETQYF
CDR3 DNA: TGCGCCAGCAGCTTGGGACTAGCGGGAAGAGAGACCCAGTACTTC

D gene: .
V gene: TRBV30
clone size: once
J gene: TRBJ1-1
CDR3 protein: CAWSPTNAEGDRAFF
CDR3 DNA: TGTGCCTGGAGTCCCACGAACGCCGAGGGGGATCGGGCTTTCTTT

D gene: .
V gene: TRBV7-8
clone size: .
J gene: TRBJ2-1
CDR3 protein: CASSLARMGSYNEQFF
CDR3 DNA: TGTGCCAGCAGCTTAGCTAGGATGGGCTCCTACAATGAGCAGTTCTTC

D gene: .
V gene: TRBV6-4
clone size: medium-sized
J gene: TRBJ2-2
CDR3 protein: CASSDSGTGELFF
CDR3 DNA: TGTGCCAGCAGTGACTCGGGCACCGGGGAGCTGTTTTTT

D gene: TRBD1
V gene: TRBV6-1
clone size: .
J gene: TRBJ2-5
CDR3 protein: CASSEVNRGYETQYF
CDR3 DNA: TGTGCCAGCAGTGAGGTGAACAGGGGGTATGAGACCCAGTACTTC

D gene: TRBD2
V gene: TRBV2
clone size: .
J gene: TRBJ2-3
CDR3 protein: CASVPRGRIGDTQYF
CDR3 DNA: TGTGCCAGCGTACCCCGCGGGAGAATAGGAGATACGCAGTATTTT